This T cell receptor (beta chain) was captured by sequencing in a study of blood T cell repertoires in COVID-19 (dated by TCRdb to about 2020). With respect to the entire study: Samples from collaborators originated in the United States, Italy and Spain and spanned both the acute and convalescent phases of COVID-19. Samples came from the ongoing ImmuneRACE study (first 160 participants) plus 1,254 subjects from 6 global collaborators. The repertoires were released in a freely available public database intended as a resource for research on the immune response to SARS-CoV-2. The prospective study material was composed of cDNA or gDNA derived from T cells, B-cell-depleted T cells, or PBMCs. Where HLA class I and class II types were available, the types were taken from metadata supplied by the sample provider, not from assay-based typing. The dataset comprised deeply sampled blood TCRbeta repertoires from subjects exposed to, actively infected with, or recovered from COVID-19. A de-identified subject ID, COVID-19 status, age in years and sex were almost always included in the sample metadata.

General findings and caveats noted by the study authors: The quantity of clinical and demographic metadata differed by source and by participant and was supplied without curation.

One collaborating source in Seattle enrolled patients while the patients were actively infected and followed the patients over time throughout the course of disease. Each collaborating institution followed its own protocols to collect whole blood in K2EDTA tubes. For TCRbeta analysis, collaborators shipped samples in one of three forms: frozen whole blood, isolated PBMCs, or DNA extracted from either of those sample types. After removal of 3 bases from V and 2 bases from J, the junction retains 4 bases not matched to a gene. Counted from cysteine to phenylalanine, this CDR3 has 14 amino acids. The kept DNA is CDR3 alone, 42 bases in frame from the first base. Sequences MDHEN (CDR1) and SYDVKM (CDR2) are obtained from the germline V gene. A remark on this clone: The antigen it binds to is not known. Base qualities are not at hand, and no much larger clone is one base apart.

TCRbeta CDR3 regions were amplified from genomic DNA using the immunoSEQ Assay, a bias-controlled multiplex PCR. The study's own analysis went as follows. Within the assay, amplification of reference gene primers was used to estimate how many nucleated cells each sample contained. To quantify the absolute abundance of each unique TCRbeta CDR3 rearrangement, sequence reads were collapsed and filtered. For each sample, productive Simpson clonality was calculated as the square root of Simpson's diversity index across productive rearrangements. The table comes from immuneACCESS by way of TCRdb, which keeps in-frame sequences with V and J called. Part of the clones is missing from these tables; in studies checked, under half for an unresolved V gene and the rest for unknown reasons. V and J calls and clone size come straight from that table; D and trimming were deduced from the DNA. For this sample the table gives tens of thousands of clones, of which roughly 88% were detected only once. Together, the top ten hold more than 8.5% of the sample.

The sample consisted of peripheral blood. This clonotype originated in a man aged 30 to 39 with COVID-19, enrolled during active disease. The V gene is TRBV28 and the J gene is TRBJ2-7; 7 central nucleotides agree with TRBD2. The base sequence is TGTGCCAGCAGTTTCTGGGCGGGGGCCTACGAGCAGTACTTC. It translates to CASSFWAGAYEQYF.